The 27 T cell receptor beta chains listed next were all sequenced from one sample in a study of vaccination and CD4 T cells after COVID-19. These receptors' antigens are unknown. Treatment denoted: approximately nine-day PBMC culture with coronavirus spike peptide pools or control peptides (ViraFEST assay). Once obtained from cultured CD4+ T cells, the DNA was sequenced using the Oncomine TCR Beta short-read assay. Each CDR3 protein gets one entry after TCRdb re-called the PCR reads with MiXCR. The sample comprises around 20,000 distinct CDR3 sequences, around 56% of which are singletons, and 6% to 8.5% rests with the top ten. The source was CD4+ T cells from blood, cultured in vitro, collected before SARS-CoV-2 vaccination. The origin of the receptors is a human donor who had recovered from COVID-19.

The rearrangement uses TRBV6-1 and TRBJ1-2; 7 nucleotides line up with TRBD1. Germline trimming cut 6 bases from V and 9 bases from J; bases unmatched to any gene: 10. Germline V gene sequence: CDR1 MNHNS, CDR2 SASEGT. The CDR3 spans 13 residues. CDR3 region: CASRQRDRARYTF. CDR3 DNA: TGTGCCAGCAGACAGCGAGACAGGGCTCGCTACACCTTC.

The chain uses TRBV2 and TRBJ2-7; D is ambiguous. This CDR3 has 16 residues. V was pared by 2 bases and J by 4 bases, with 18 bases between. Germline V gene sequence: CDR1 SNHLY, CDR2 FYNNEI. CDR3 protein: CASSESAVRRTYEQYF. In nucleotides, the CDR3 is TGTGCCAGCAGTGAATCGGCTGTGCGCCGCACATACGAGCAGTACTTC.

The rearrangement uses TRBV27 and TRBJ2-3; D is unclear. The CDR3 is 13 amino acids. Germline V gene sequence: CDR1 MNHEY, CDR2 SMNVEV (reference sequence). Trimming pared 9 bases from V and 0 bases from J, leaving 10 bases between. DNA for the CDR3: TGTGCCAGTCGCCAGACCAGCACAGATACGCAGTATTTT. This translates into CASRQTSTDTQYF.

This chain joins TRBV12-3 or TRBV12-4 and TRBJ2-7, with 8 bases fitting TRBD1. Trimming took 5 bases from V and 0 from J; bases not matched to a gene: 6. The CDR3 has 15 amino acids. The CDR3 reads CASSARTGFSYEQYF. The CDR3 nucleotides are TGTGCCAGCAGTGCCCGGACAGGGTTCTCCTACGAGCAGTACTTC.

The chain has TRBV6-1 and TRBJ1-3; the D is unclear. Germline V gives CDR1 MNHNS, CDR2 SASEGT. Trimming cost V 7 bases and J 3 bases, with 10 bases left between them. The CDR3 consists of 13 residues. DNA for the CDR3: TGTGCCAGCATAACGTTAGGTGGAAACACCATATATTTT. Translation gives CASITLGGNTIYF.

The chain recombines TRBV18 with TRBJ1-6; no clear D gene. The CDR3 covers 15 residues. Trimming stripped 2 bases from V and 7 bases from J, with 12 bases between. Germline assignment: CDR1 KGHSH and CDR2 LQKENI. In DNA, the CDR3 is TGTGCCAGCTCACCATCACAGCCAGACAATTCACCCCTCCACTTT. Its protein product is CASSPSQPDNSPLHF.

This chain links TRBV5-1 with TRBJ2-1; 8 nucleotides agree with TRBD2. Germline CDR1 is SGHRS and CDR2 is YFSETQ. V lost 6 bases and J lost 9; bases outside the gene matches: 20. CDR3 length: 17 amino acids. In DNA form, the CDR3 reads TGCGCCAGCACCGACCCCAGCGGCTCGGGACTAGTCGGTGAGCAGTTCTTC. Amino acids: CASTDPSGSGLVGEQFF.

This clonotype was counted between two and nine times. The J gene is TRBJ2-5, the V gene TRBV23-1; 9 bases align to TRBD2. TRBV23-1 is recorded as an ORF, its role being uncertain. CDR3 length equals 15 residues. After removal of 9 bases from V and 4 bases from J, the junction contained 12 bases not matched to a gene. The CDR3 sequence is CAREREREARETQYF. CDR3 DNA: TGCGCCAGGGAACGGGAGCGGGAGGCTCGAGAGACCCAGTACTTC.

In this sample, this clonotype turned up once. This sequence joins TRBV6-1 and TRBJ2-2; the match to TRBD1 covers 10 bases. With V trimmed by 4 bases and J by 3 bases, 2 bases remained unmatched. Germline-derived CDR1 and CDR2 are MNHNS and SASEGT. The CDR3 has 15 amino acids. CDR3 sequence reads: CASSAGTGDTGELFF. CDR3 DNA sequence: TGTGCCAGCAGTGCCGGGACAGGGGACACCGGGGAGCTGTTTTTT.

This clonotype was seen a few times. This chain uses TRBV18 with TRBJ1-2; TRBD1 matches at 8 bases. Germline V gives CDR1 KGHSH, CDR2 LQKENI. The trim removed 2 bases at V and 8 bases at J, leaving 4 bases unmatched. CDR3 size: 13 residues. CDR3 loop: CASSPVTGEGYTF. CDR3 bases: TGTGCCAGCTCACCAGTGACAGGGGAAGGCTACACCTTC.

The gene calls are TRBV27 and TRBJ2-7; D perhaps matches TRBD2 (6 bases). The V and J ends lost 6 bases and 9 bases respectively, with 24 bases between them. The length of the CDR3 is 15 residues. Germline lookup yields CDR1 MNHEY and CDR2 SMNVEV (reference sequence). The CDR3 is CASSQVLRTKAVQYF. DNA for the CDR3: TGTGCCAGCAGCCAAGTCCTTAGGACTAAGGCGGTGCAGTACTTC.

The chain employs TRBV7-9 and TRBJ1-2; 8 bases are shared with TRBD1. The CDR3 is made up of 15 amino acids. The germline V gene has CDR1 SEHNR and CDR2 FQNEAQ (reference sequence). The V segment lost 3 bases and the J segment 4 bases; nucleotides outside the gene matches: 7. CDR3 residues: CASSLSSGGAYGYTF. DNA for the CDR3: TGTGCCAGCAGCTTGTCGTCAGGGGGCGCCTATGGCTACACCTTC.

CDR3 region: CASSIELTYEQYF. The CDR3 nucleotides read TGTGCCAGTAGTATAGAACTGACCTACGAGCAGTACTTC. This chain connects TRBV19 to TRBJ2-7; D unclear. Between the trimmed V and J ends, which lost 0 bases and 2 bases, there was a span of 5 bases. There are 13 residues in the CDR3. Germline CDR1 LNHDA, CDR2 SQIVND (reference sequence).

This clonotype has more than one count but fewer than ten. For the CDR3, the DNA is TGTGCCAGCAGTGCAGGGAGGTCCTACAATGAGCAGTTCTTC. Protein: CASSAGRSYNEQFF. This rearrangement joins TRBV2 to TRBJ2-1; D is possibly TRBD2 (6 bases). CDR3 length: 14 amino acids. Germline V lookup: CDR1 SNHLY, CDR2 FYNNEI. Between the trimmed V and J ends, which lost 4 bases and 1 base, there was a span of 8 bases.

This clonotype appeared once. This chain joins TRBV6-5 and TRBJ2-7; maybe TRBD2 (5 bases). CDR1 and CDR2 (germline): MNHEY, SVGAGI. Trimming removed 0 bases from V and 1 base from J, with 16 bases in between. The CDR3 sequence is 17 residues long. CDR3 coding DNA: TGTGCCAGCAGTTACTCCGGGGTGTCGTGGGATTCCTACGAGCAGTACTTC. Translating it yields CASSYSGVSWDSYEQYF.

The J gene is TRBJ2-3, the V gene TRBV28; TRBD2 agrees at 9 bases. V lost 3 bases to trimming and J lost 4 bases; unmatched junction nucleotides: 2. Germline CDR1 and CDR2: MDHEN and SYDVKM. CDR3 length: 14 amino acids. CDR3 region: CASSFRGRADTQYF. The CDR3 DNA follows: TGTGCCAGCAGTTTCCGCGGGAGGGCAGATACGCAGTATTTT.

This clonotype occurred a few times. The V call is TRBV6-1, the J call TRBJ1-6; TRBD1 is a possible D gene (5 bases). V was trimmed by 6 bases and J by 9 bases, leaving 18 bases between them. CDR3 length: 15 amino acids. CDR1 is MNHNS and CDR2 is SASEGT in the germline V gene. This chain's CDR3 is CASSLGPSGGSPLHF. The CDR3 DNA is TGTGCCAGCAGCCTAGGACCCTCCGGGGGTTCACCCCTCCACTTT.

The chain links TRBV5-1 to TRBJ2-2, with 7 bases that match TRBD2. The CDR3 is made up of 15 amino acids. J was trimmed by 5 bases and V by 3 bases; bases with no gene match: 7. Germline V lookup: CDR1 SGHRS, CDR2 YFSETQ. This CDR3 reads CASSSASGGTGELFF. The CDR3 region has the DNA TGCGCCAGCAGCTCAGCTAGCGGAGGAACCGGGGAGCTGTTTTTT.

This chain joins TRBV2 and TRBJ2-5; D is possibly TRBD1 or TRBD2 (5 bases each). Germline CDR1 reads SNHLY; CDR2 reads FYNNEI. V dropped 1 base and J dropped 7 bases, with 19 bases sitting between them. CDR3 length: 16 residues. CDR3 loop: CASSEETWQGRLTQYF. CDR3 nucleotide sequence: TGTGCCAGCAGTGAAGAAACTTGGCAGGGACGATTGACCCAGTACTTC.

CDR3 sequence reads: CASRLRGPRNTEAFF. DNA for the CDR3: TGTGCCAGCAGATTGCGAGGGCCCCGTAACACTGAAGCTTTCTTT. The chain joins TRBV27 to TRBJ1-1; D gene uncertain. Trimming stripped 6 bases from V and 2 bases from J, with 16 bases between. This CDR3 spans 15 amino acids. Germline CDR1 reads MNHEY; CDR2 reads SMNVEV (reference sequence).

This clonotype has a handful of counts. The chain carries TRBV7-2 and TRBJ1-3, with D possibly being TRBD1 (6 bases). This CDR3 comprises 15 residues. Trimming took off 5 bases at V and 0 bases at J, with 11 bases between the two ends. CDR1 and CDR2 (germline): SGHTA, FQGNSA. The DNA for the CDR3 is TGTGCCAGCAGCCGACAGGCTATCTCTGGAAACACCATATATTTT. It is translated as CASSRQAISGNTIYF.

This clonotype was detected only once. The gene calls are TRBV5-1 and TRBJ1-1; D gene unclear. Germline-derived CDR1 and CDR2 are SGHRS and YFSETQ. The CDR3 length is 13 residues. V dropped 4 bases and J dropped 0 bases, with 7 bases sitting between them. The CDR3 region is CASSPNMNTEAFF. CDR3 nucleotide sequence: TGCGCCAGCAGCCCAAACATGAACACTGAAGCTTTCTTT.

This clonotype has more than one count but fewer than ten. This chain links TRBV2 with TRBJ2-6, with 10 bases that match TRBD2. Germline V CDR1 and CDR2: SNHLY, FYNNEI. V gave up 7 bases and J gave up 1 base; unmatched junction bases: 4. This CDR3 is 16 amino acids long. CDR3 bases: TGTGCCAGCACCGCGGGACTAGCGTCTGGGGCCAACGTCCTGACTTTC. This gives the protein CASTAGLASGANVLTF. Combining the CDR3 with reference TRBV2 and TRBJ2-6 gives the whole variable domain EPEVTQTPSHQVTQMGQEVILRCVPISNHLYFYWYRQILGQKVEFLVSFYNNEISEKSEIFDDQFSVERPDGSNFTLKIRSTKLEDSAMYFCASTAGLASGANVLTFGAGSRLTVL.

V gene TRBV20-1 combines with J gene TRBJ1-5; 9 bases align to TRBD1. Germline values: CDR1 DFQATT, CDR2 SNEGSKA (reference sequence). This CDR3 region has 15 residues. With V trimmed by 4 bases and J by 4 bases, 8 bases remained unmatched. CDR3 nucleotides: TGCAGTGCTATGCCGGGACAGGGCCTTAATCAGCCCCAGCATTTT. Protein product: CSAMPGQGLNQPQHF.

This clonotype was counted only a few times. This rearrangement joins TRBV11-2 to TRBJ2-7, with D perhaps being TRBD1 or TRBD2 (5 bases each). In germline, CDR1 is SGHAT, CDR2 FQNNGV. The CDR3 has 15 residues. The V and J ends lost 0 bases and 0 bases respectively, with 9 bases between them. The DNA of the CDR3 is TGTGCCAGCAGCTTAGAGTCCGGGGCCTCCTACGAGCAGTACTTC. Protein: CASSLESGASYEQYF.

The rearrangement uses TRBV7-3 and TRBJ2-1, with 10 bases fitting TRBD2. CDR3 size: 16 residues. Trimming at V came to 1 base and at J to 5 bases, leaving 5 bases not matched to a gene. Germline V gene sequence: CDR1 SGHTA, CDR2 FQGTGA. The CDR3 loop reads CASSLRAGGPDNEQFF. The CDR3 DNA reads TGTGCCAGCAGCTTAAGAGCGGGAGGGCCGGACAATGAGCAGTTCTTC.

V usage is TRBV7-2 and J usage is TRBJ2-3; D is possibly TRBD2 (7 bases). The CDR3 has 17 residues. Trimming pared 5 bases from V and 4 bases from J, leaving 22 bases between. CDR1 and CDR2 (germline): SGHTA, FQGNSA. CDR3 sequence: CASSSDGAGAKSDTQYF. The DNA for the CDR3 is TGTGCCAGCAGCAGCGACGGCGCGGGGGCTAAATCAGATACGCAGTATTTT.